Listed below are T cell receptor beta chains from one sample, sequenced in a study of blood T cell repertoires in COVID-19. Assay: immunoSEQ multiplex PCR; the TCRdb copy retains only in-frame clones and omits some. The repertoire has roughly 51,000 clones, 80% to 90% of them found once; the top ten carry about 2.9%. Sequencing used peripheral blood. These receptors were collected from a woman older than 75 with acute or convalescent COVID-19. Both conserved end residues are part of each CDR3. D genes are given only for firm matches. Size is omitted from some rows. Given values are once, few, many or a class for expanded clones.

TRBJ1-2 | NA | NA | TRBV10-3 | CAISELSYGYTF | TGTGCCATCAGTGAGCTGAGCTATGGCTACACCTTC
TRBJ1-2 | NA | NA | TRBV4-1 | CASSQDWTANYGYTF | TGCGCCAGCAGCCAAGATTGGACAGCAAACTATGGCTACACCTTC
TRBJ1-1 | NA | NA | TRBV19 | CASSKAVGGTEAFF | TGTGCCAGTAGTAAGGCCGTCGGAGGGACTGAAGCTTTCTTT
TRBJ2-2 | NA | TRBD1 | TRBV5-6 | CASSLVGQGPTGELFF | TGTGCCAGCAGCTTGGTTGGACAGGGGCCCACCGGGGAGCTGTTTTTT
TRBJ1-4 | NA | NA | TRBV5-1 | CASSLDTTNEKLFF | TGCGCCAGCAGCCTGGACACAACTAATGAAAAACTGTTTTTT
TRBJ1-1 | NA | NA | TRBV2 | CASSQTNTEAFF | TGTGCCAGCAGTCAGACTAACACTGAAGCTTTCTTT
TRBJ1-3 | NA | NA | TRBV30 | CAWSAFGNTIYF | TGTGCCTGGAGTGCATTTGGAAACACCATATATTTT
TRBJ2-2 | once | NA | TRBV5-1 | CASSPGHGLFTGELFF | TGCGCCAGCAGTCCGGGACACGGACTTTTCACCGGGGAGCTGTTTTTT
TRBJ1-2 | NA | TRBD1 | TRBV19 | CASSGGQGSYGYTF | TGTGCCAGTAGTGGAGGACAGGGGAGCTATGGCTACACCTTC
TRBJ1-5 | NA | TRBD1 | TRBV15 | CATSRGGQGRIQPQHF | TGTGCCACCAGCAGAGGGGGACAGGGGCGGATTCAGCCCCAGCATTTT
TRBJ2-7 | few | TRBD1 | TRBV19 | CASSSPWRGTDESYEQYF | TGTGCCAGTAGTAGCCCGTGGAGAGGGACAGATGAGTCCTACGAGCAGTACTTC
TRBJ1-5 | NA | NA | TRBV19 | CASSTRGGSNQPQHF | TGTGCCAGTAGTACCCGAGGAGGGAGCAATCAGCCCCAGCATTTT
TRBJ1-2 | NA | NA | TRBV30 | CASNWARGYTF | TGTGCCTCCAACTGGGCTCGTGGCTACACCTTC
TRBJ2-3 | NA | TRBD1 | TRBV3-1/TRBV3-2 | CASSTGQHTDTQYF | TGTGCCAGCAGCACGGGACAGCACACAGATACGCAGTATTTT
TRBJ2-3 | NA | NA | TRBV7-6 | CASSVTQGTDTQYF | TGTGCCAGCAGCGTCACGCAGGGAACAGATACGCAGTATTTT
TRBJ2-3 | NA | TRBD1 | TRBV10-2 | CASRSGTGSTDTQYF | TGCGCCAGCAGGTCCGGGACAGGGAGCACAGATACGCAGTATTTT
TRBJ2-5 | NA | NA | TRBV7-8 | CASSNLRGGPQGETQYF | TGTGCCAGCAGCAATCTCAGGGGAGGGCCACAAGGGGAGACCCAGTACTTC
TRBJ2-2 | once | TRBD1 | TRBV7-9 | CATRDRESTGELFF | TGTGCCACCCGGGACAGGGAAAGCACCGGGGAGCTGTTTTTT
TRBJ1-5 | NA | NA | TRBV6-1 | CASSELYSNQPQHF | TGTGCCAGCAGTGAACTGTATAGCAATCAGCCCCAGCATTTT
TRBJ2-1 | once | TRBD2 | TRBV9 | CASSVRPLSGGYNEQFF | TGTGCCAGCAGCGTACGTCCTCTTAGCGGGGGATACAATGAGCAGTTCTTC
TRBJ1-1 | NA | NA | TRBV12-5 | CANRDMAFF | TGTGCCAATAGGGACATGGCTTTCTTT
TRBJ2-1 | NA | TRBD2 | TRBV2 | CASSRLAGGPSYNEQFF | TGTGCCAGCAGTAGACTAGCGGGGGGCCCCTCCTACAATGAGCAGTTCTTC
TRBJ2-2 | NA | NA | TRBV5-1 | CASSPRASTGELFF | TGCGCCAGCAGCCCCAGGGCCTCCACCGGGGAGCTGTTTTTT
TRBJ2-7 | NA | NA | TRBV6-5 | CASSHREGVSYEQYF | TGTGCCAGCAGTCACAGGGAAGGGGTCTCCTACGAGCAGTACTTC
TRBJ1-6 | NA | TRBD1 | TRBV27 | CASSSPGQGSYNSPLHF | TGTGCCAGCAGTTCTCCGGGACAGGGCTCCTATAATTCACCCCTCCACTTT
TRBJ1-1 | NA | NA | TRBV25-1 | CASTGGPWGTEAFF | TGTGCCAGCACCGGGGGACCCTGGGGGACTGAAGCTTTCTTT
TRBJ1-2 | NA | NA | TRBV10-3 | CAIKEGLEAYGYTF | TGTGCCATCAAGGAGGGGTTGGAAGCCTATGGCTACACCTTC